Shown below are 21 T cell receptor beta chains from a single sample sequenced in a study of T cells in Graves' hyperthyroidism and ophthalmopathy. RNA transcripts were the template for amplifying TCR beta CDR3 regions. Primed by the HTBI set, a first-round RT-PCR was run on the TCR CDR3. TCRdb passed the multiplex PCR reads through MiXCR, listing each CDR3 protein once. This table holds roughly 380,000 distinct CDR3 sequences, about 13% found once. The sequenced sample consisted of blood. These receptors all stem from a man under 40 with Graves' hyperthyroidism that later progressed to Graves' ophthalmopathy.

In this sample, this clonotype turned up many times. The chain links TRBV6-1 to TRBJ1-2; TRBD1 is a possible D gene (5 bases). CDR3 length equals 15 residues. From germline, CDR1 is MNHNS and CDR2 SASEGT. Trimming cost V 1 base and J 2 bases, with 11 bases left between them. The CDR3 spells CASSEGPWDNYGYTF. The DNA of the CDR3 is TGTGCCAGCAGTGAAGGACCCTGGGACAACTATGGCTACACCTTC.

This clonotype was seen many times. V gene TRBV6-6 combines with J gene TRBJ1-5; no reliable D call. The CDR3 sequence is 13 residues long. Germline values: CDR1 MNHNY, CDR2 SVGAGI (reference sequence). Trimming shortened V by 0 bases and J by 5 bases, and 5 bases separated the two germline ends. The CDR3, as DNA: TGTGCCAGCAGTTACTCCCTAGATCAGCCCCAGCATTTT. Its translation is CASSYSLDQPQHF.

This clonotype has more than one count but fewer than ten. The chain couples TRBV9 to TRBJ2-2; TRBD1 is a possible D gene (6 bases). V gave up 0 bases and J gave up 6 bases, with 12 bases separating them. Germline V gene lookup returns CDR1 SGDLS and CDR2 YYNGEE. This CDR3 is built from 15 residues. CDR3 DNA: TGTGCCAGCAGCGTAGCGCAGGGGAATGCCGGGGAGCTGTTTTTT. As protein: CASSVAQGNAGELFF.

Only a few counts were recorded for this clonotype. The CDR3 reads CASSPRLAEHSGANVLTF. The CDR3 DNA reads as TGTGCCAGCTCACCGCGACTAGCGGAACACTCTGGGGCCAACGTCCTGACTTTC. The chain links TRBV18 to TRBJ2-6, with 9 bases lining up with TRBD2. The CDR3 runs to 18 residues. The germline V gene has CDR1 KGHSH and CDR2 LQKENI. V gave up 3 bases and J gave up 0 bases; unmatched junction bases: 6.

This chain connects TRBV3-1 to TRBJ1-1; D unresolved. The CDR3 loop spans 11 amino acids. V gave up 5 bases and J gave up 7 bases, with 8 bases separating them. Germline V gene lookup returns CDR1 LGHDT and CDR2 YNNKEL (reference sequence). The CDR3 DNA reads TGTGCCAGCAGCACACAGTTTGAAGCTTTCTTT. Amino acid sequence: CASSTQFEAFF.

This clonotype was found many times. The chain recombines TRBV28 with TRBJ1-2; D ambiguous. Germline V CDR1 and CDR2: MDHEN, SYDVKM. The ends were cut back, 2 bases at V and 6 bases at J, with 10 bases in the middle. This CDR3 has 13 residues. The CDR3 sequence is CASSLPRVDGYTF. The CDR3 DNA follows: TGTGCCAGCAGTTTACCCCGAGTGGATGGCTACACCTTC.

The sample holds many counts of this clonotype. CDR3 sequence: CASSLVGRPYEQYF. The CDR3 nucleotides read TGTGCCAGCAGCTTAGTAGGGCGGCCCTACGAGCAGTACTTC. The chain uses TRBV7-9 and TRBJ2-7; no clear D gene. Germline-derived CDR1 and CDR2 are SEHNR and FQNEAQ (reference sequence). V was trimmed by 1 base and J by 2 bases, leaving 9 bases between them. This CDR3 comprises 14 residues.

This clonotype has a handful of counts. The chain links TRBV3-1 to TRBJ1-2; 7 positions agree with TRBD1. Germline assignment: CDR1 LGHDT and CDR2 YNNKEL (reference sequence). Trimming at V came to 2 bases and at J to 4 bases, leaving 10 bases not matched to a gene. The CDR3 has 16 amino acids. CDR3 nucleotides: TGTGCCAGCAGCCAACAGACGGTAGGGGGCCTCTATGGCTACACCTTC. It specifies CASSQQTVGGLYGYTF. The full variable domain, in which reference TRBV3-1 and TRBJ1-2 provide the parts outside the CDR3, is DTAVSQTPKYLVTQMGNDKSIKCEQNLGHDTMYWYKQDSKKFLKIMFSYNNKELIINETVPNRFSPKSPDKAHLNLHINSLELGDSAVYFCASSQQTVGGLYGYTFGSGTRLTVV.

V gene TRBV7-9 combines with J gene TRBJ1-1; D perhaps matches TRBD1 (5 bases). With 6 bases removed from V and 4 bases from J, the gap between germline ends came to 12 bases. The CDR3 consists of 13 residues. Per germline, CDR1 SEHNR and CDR2 FQNEAQ (reference sequence). CDR3 sequence (DNA): TGTGCCAGCAGTCGACAGAGAGCCACTGAAGCTTTCTTT. Its protein product is CASSRQRATEAFF.

Many counts were recorded for this clonotype. The chain joins TRBV20-1 to TRBJ2-7; 7 bases are a match to TRBD1. The trim removed 2 bases at V and 6 bases at J, leaving 7 bases unmatched. The CDR3 is 13 amino acids. In germline, CDR1 is DFQATT, CDR2 SNEGSKA (reference sequence). The CDR3 coding sequence is TGCAGTGCTAGAAGGGACAGCTGGATCGAGCAGTACTTC. Protein product: CSARRDSWIEQYF.

This clonotype was detected many times. The CDR3 here is CASRGQDGQPQHF. The CDR3 DNA sequence: TGTGCCAGCAGAGGACAGGACGGTCAGCCCCAGCATTTT. The rearrangement uses TRBV6-1 and TRBJ1-5; TRBD1 matches at 7 bases. The germline CDR1 and CDR2 sequences are MNHNS and SASEGT. After removal of 6 bases from V and 6 bases from J, the junction contained 5 bases not matched to a gene. The CDR3 has 13 residues.

Remarks on this clonotype: The conserved final phenylalanine or tryptophan is absent from the CDR3, which likely points to a read error. The genes are TRBV20-1 and TRBJ1-5; D perhaps matches TRBD1 (6 bases). The germline V and J ends were trimmed by 3 bases and 0 bases, with 12 bases remaining between them. The germline CDR1 and CDR2 sequences are DFQATT and SNEGSKA (reference sequence). The CDR3 sequence is 15 residues long. CDR3 bases: TGCAGTGCTAGTGGGCAGGGGTATAGCAATCAGCCCCAGCATTCT. The encoded protein is CSASGQGYSNQPQHS.

The V call is TRBV28, the J call TRBJ2-7, with D unresolved. Deletions cut 1 base from V and 0 bases from J, with 19 bases between. Germline V gene sequence: CDR1 MDHEN, CDR2 SYDVKM. The CDR3 is 18 residues long. As DNA, the CDR3 is TGTGCCAGCAGTTTATATCTGGTTCCAAAAGCGAACTCCTACGAGCAGTACTTC. Its protein product is CASSLYLVPKANSYEQYF.

The chain employs TRBV3-1 and TRBJ2-3, with 10 bases that match TRBD2. V was pared by 7 bases and J by 5 bases, with 9 bases of the junction left unmatched. The CDR3 sequence is 15 residues long. The germline V gene encodes CDR1 LGHDT and CDR2 YNNKEL (reference sequence). CDR3: CASNGPSGGRDTQYF. DNA for the CDR3: TGTGCCAGCAATGGCCCTAGCGGGGGTAGAGATACGCAGTATTTT.

The chain has TRBV19 and TRBJ1-5, with D possibly TRBD1 on 5 matching bases. CDR1 LNHDA and CDR2 SQIVND come from the germline V gene (reference sequence). The CDR3 is 15 residues long. V lost 0 bases and J lost 3, with 9 bases in between. CDR3 in amino acids: CASSIERQNNQPQHF. Here the CDR3 DNA reads TGTGCCAGTAGTATAGAGCGACAGAACAATCAGCCCCAGCATTTT.

This clonotype was picked up many times. The chain uses TRBV20-1 and TRBJ2-4, with 8 bases matching TRBD2. Losses at the gene ends were 7 bases for V and 8 bases for J; bases not matched to a gene: 19. The germline V gene encodes CDR1 DFQATT and CDR2 SNEGSKA (reference sequence). CDR3 size: 16 residues. The CDR3 sequence: CSVQAGAHLNGDIQYF. The CDR3 DNA reads as TGCAGTGTACAAGCGGGGGCTCATCTAAACGGAGACATTCAGTACTTC.

In its sample, this clonotype was seen a few times. The chain links TRBV6-1 to TRBJ1-3, with 9 bases matching TRBD1. CDR1 is MNHNS and CDR2 is SASEGT in the germline V gene. Trimming removed 5 bases from V and 1 base from J; junction bases left unmatched: 6. The CDR3 totals 16 residues. Here the CDR3 DNA reads TGTGCCAGCAGTTCCGGGACAGGGAGGTCTGGAAACACCATATATTTT. Translating gives CASSSGTGRSGNTIYF.

This clonotype was seen at least ten times. The junction differs from germline at one of its ends, possibly a read error. V gene TRBV28 combines with J gene TRBJ2-7; D is ambiguous. The CDR3 is 13 amino acids. CDR1 MDHEN and CDR2 SYDVKM come from the germline V gene. The CDR3: CASSLVGYYEWHF. CDR3 coding DNA: TGTGCCAGCAGTTTAGTGGGTTACTACGAGTGGCACTTC.

In this sample, this clonotype turned up a few times. The rearrangement uses TRBV18 and TRBJ1-2; TRBD1 matches 7 bases. Losses at the gene ends were 3 bases for V and 4 bases for J; bases not matched to a gene: 8. The CDR3 covers 15 residues. Per germline, CDR1 KGHSH and CDR2 LQKENI. The CDR3 bases are TGTGCCAGCTCACCTAACAGGGGACTCGGCTATGGCTACACCTTC. Its translation is CASSPNRGLGYGYTF.

This clonotype was recorded at least ten times. This chain joins TRBV28 and TRBJ2-7, with 8 bases fitting TRBD1. With V trimmed by 5 bases and J by 2 bases, 11 bases remained unmatched. In germline, CDR1 is MDHEN, CDR2 SYDVKM. CDR3 length: 16 amino acids. CDR3 bases: TGTGCCAGCAGTACCTCCCGACAGGGGTCACCCTACGAGCAGTACTTC. Translation gives CASSTSRQGSPYEQYF. Supplemented by reference TRBV28 and TRBJ2-7, the full variable domain reads DVKVTQSSRYLVKRTGEKVFLECVQDMDHENMFWYRQDPGLGLRLIYFSYDVKMKEKGDIPEGYSVSREKKERFSLILESASTNQTSMYLCASSTSRQGSPYEQYFGPGTRLTVT.

This sequence joins TRBV7-9 and TRBJ2-7; tentatively, D is TRBD1 (6 bases). CDR3 length: 17 amino acids. V lost 3 bases and J lost 0, with 18 bases in between. Germline V gives CDR1 SEHNR, CDR2 FQNEAQ (reference sequence). The CDR3 bases are TGTGCCAGCAGCTTGGGGACACGAGCTAAGAGCTCCTACGAGCAGTACTTC. Protein product: CASSLGTRAKSSYEQYF.